This T cell receptor beta chain was sequenced for a study of identical twins. Broader study findings: Insertions ran lower in abundant cord blood beta clonotypes, though not in memory repertoires.

The CDR3 consists of 16 residues. CDR1 and CDR2 (germline): MDHEN, SYDVKM. With 6 bases clipped from V and 3 bases from J, the junction kept 8 bases outside the gene matches. A universal primer site was incorporated via template switching, and the cDNA contained unique molecular identifiers. In TCRdb, the 5' RACE reads were re-called with MiXCR into one record per CDR3 protein. The data hold approximately 890,000 distinct CDR3 sequences, with around an eighth observed a single time. This clonotype was observed at least ten times. The target antigen is unknown. This same sample was also taken into another study, of yellow fever vaccine responses in identical twins.

This receptor was taken from a woman under 30 in good health. J is TRBJ1-3 and V is TRBV28; 10 nucleotides match TRBD1. Input material: PBMCs. CDR3 sequence: CASRAQTGGLGNTIYF. Here the CDR3 DNA reads TGTGCCAGCAGGGCCCAGACAGGGGGCCTTGGAAACACCATATATTTT.